These 21 T cell receptor beta chains were all obtained from the same sample, sequenced in a study of control samples from healthy donors and cancer patients. Data came from immunoSEQ multiplex PCR; TCRdb stores just in-frame clones and leaves some out. The sample records about 180,000 clones, more than 90% being singletons. Sequencing input: blood. Receptor source: a man aged 25-40 years in good health.

The chain links TRBV6-6 to TRBJ2-5; D is possibly TRBD2 (6 bases). Trimming removed 7 bases at V and 5 bases at J, with 20 bases between. The CDR3 has 15 amino acids. Germline V gene lookup returns CDR1 MNHNY and CDR2 SVGAGI (reference sequence). This CDR3 reads CASNVGSFGPETQYF. CDR3 bases: TGTGCCAGCAATGTCGGGAGTTTTGGGCCGGAGACCCAGTACTTC.

This chain links TRBV5-1 with TRBJ2-4; 8 nucleotides line up with TRBD2. After removal of 6 bases from V and 7 bases from J, the junction contained 18 bases not matched to a gene. The V gene's germline CDR1 is SGHRS and CDR2 YFSETQ. The CDR3 loop spans 17 amino acids. The CDR3 nucleotides are TGCGCCAGCACCAGTGGGGCTAGCGGGTTTCGTCGTAACATTCAGTACTTC. Its translation is CASTSGASGFRRNIQYF.

The chain has TRBV28 and TRBJ1-5; D is undetermined. The germline gives CDR1 MDHEN, CDR2 SYDVKM. The CDR3 is 13 residues long. Trimming removed 2 bases from V and 5 bases from J, with 7 bases in between. The CDR3 DNA reads as TGTGCCAGCAGTTTACAGGTGGATCAGCCCCAGCATTTT. It specifies CASSLQVDQPQHF.

For the CDR3, the DNA is TGTGCCTGGGCCTCGGGGGAAAAACTGTTTTTT. As protein: CAWASGEKLFF. The chain combines TRBV30 with TRBJ1-4; D is undetermined. Trimming took off 5 bases at V and 8 bases at J, with 9 bases between the two ends. This CDR3 is built from 11 residues. Germline assignment: CDR1 GTSNPN and CDR2 SVGIG (reference sequence).

This clone has a handful of counts. This sequence joins TRBV3-1 (or the pseudogene TRBV3-2) and TRBJ2-7; D might be TRBD1 or TRBD2, each matching 6 bases. Per the germline V gene, CDR1 is LGHDT and CDR2 is YNNKEL (reference sequence). The CDR3 length is 13 residues. V lost 4 bases, J lost 6 bases, and 13 bases lay in between. CDR3: CASSPHEGGEQYF. In DNA form, the CDR3 reads TGTGCCAGCAGCCCTCACGAGGGGGGCGAGCAGTACTTC.

The CDR3 reads CASSQARGGNQPQHF. Here the CDR3 DNA reads TGTGCCAGCAGTCAGGCCAGGGGCGGCAATCAGCCCCAGCATTTT. This sequence joins TRBV2 and TRBJ1-5; tentatively, D is TRBD1 (6 bases). CDR1 is SNHLY and CDR2 is FYNNEI in the germline V gene. The V end was cut by 5 bases, the J end by 2 bases, with 13 bases between. The CDR3 totals 15 residues.

V is TRBV4-3 and J is TRBJ2-1, with D possibly TRBD1 on 5 matching bases. Germline values: CDR1 LGHNA, CDR2 YSLEER. The CDR3 loop spans 14 amino acids. The V end was cut by 2 bases, the J end by 8 bases, with 13 bases between. The CDR3 coding sequence is TGCGCCAGCAGCCAAAATCAGGGTTGGCATGAGCAGTTCTTC. Translated: CASSQNQGWHEQFF.

V usage is TRBV5-6 and J usage is TRBJ2-1; D is undetermined. The ends were cut back, 4 bases at V and 9 bases at J, with 11 bases in the middle. Germline lookup yields CDR1 SGHDT and CDR2 YYEEEE. CDR3 length: 12 residues. The CDR3 nucleotides are TGTGCCAGCAGCCTCCCGTTAGGTGAGCAGTTCTTC. Protein sequence: CASSLPLGEQFF.

This clone was found once. The V and J genes are TRBV19 and TRBJ2-7, with 9 bases that match TRBD1. Germline V lookup: CDR1 LNHDA, CDR2 SQIVND (reference sequence). This CDR3 spans 15 amino acids. J lost 1 base, V lost 7 bases, and 8 bases had no gene match. The CDR3 loop reads CASTMGTGISYEQYF. The CDR3 DNA is TGTGCCAGTACCATGGGGACAGGGATTTCCTACGAGCAGTACTTC.

CDR3 coding DNA: TGTGCCAGCAGTCCAGGGACCCTCCAAGAGACCCAGTACTTC. Translated, it gives CASSPGTLQETQYF. The chain couples TRBV6-5 to TRBJ2-5, with D possibly called TRBD1 or TRBD2 (5 bases each). The V gene's germline CDR1 is MNHEY and CDR2 SVGAGI. This CDR3 has 14 amino acids. V shed 5 bases and J shed 1 base, with 11 bases lying between them.

J is TRBJ1-2 and V is TRBV5-1; D gene ambiguous. Germline V gene sequence: CDR1 SGHRS, CDR2 YFSETQ. This CDR3 has 13 amino acids. V lost 3 bases to trimming and J lost 3 bases, with 9 bases between them. The DNA for the CDR3 is TGCGCCAGCAGCTCCGGTCGAGACTATGGCTACACCTTC. Its protein product is CASSSGRDYGYTF.

The chain links TRBV28 to TRBJ1-6, with a possible D match to TRBD1 (5 bases). This CDR3 has 15 amino acids. Deletions cut 6 bases from V and 3 bases from J, with 12 bases between. Germline CDR1 MDHEN, CDR2 SYDVKM. CDR3 nucleotide sequence: TGTGCCAGCAGCTCGGGTAGGGGCTATAATTCACCCCTCCACTTT. Encoded protein: CASSSGRGYNSPLHF.

The rearrangement uses TRBV28 and TRBJ2-5; TRBD2 agrees at 8 bases. V shed 4 bases and J 5 bases; nucleotides not matched to a gene: 12. The germline V gene has CDR1 MDHEN and CDR2 SYDVKM. The CDR3 sequence is 16 residues long. CDR3 bases: TGTGCCAGCAGTTGGGTGGCTAGCGGGTGGGGGGAGACCCAGTACTTC. Its protein product is CASSWVASGWGETQYF.

This clone appeared a single time. The rearrangement links TRBV28 to TRBJ2-7; TRBD2 agrees at 7 bases. The CDR3 runs to 17 residues. Germline loops: CDR1 MDHEN, CDR2 SYDVKM. The V and J ends lost 3 bases and 0 bases, in that order; junction bases with no gene match: 11. This chain's CDR3 is CASSLDPRDYFSYEQYF. The CDR3 DNA sequence: TGTGCCAGCAGTTTGGACCCGCGGGACTACTTCTCCTACGAGCAGTACTTC.

J is TRBJ2-7 and V is TRBV6-6; possibly TRBD1 or TRBD2 for D (7 bases each). V lost 7 bases to trimming and J lost 5 bases, with 15 bases between them. The length of the CDR3 is 13 residues. CDR1 and CDR2 (germline): MNHNY, SVGAGI (reference sequence). The CDR3 coding sequence is TGTGCCAGCACTACACAGGGGAGGGACGAGCAGTACTTC. Translating it yields CASTTQGRDEQYF.

The J gene is TRBJ1-1, the V gene TRBV6-5, with D possibly TRBD1 on 6 matching bases. This CDR3 comprises 13 residues. The V gene lost 0 bases and the J gene lost 12 bases, with 14 bases spanning the gap. Germline CDR1 is MNHEY and CDR2 is SVGAGI. CDR3 DNA sequence: TGTGCCAGCAGTTACTCGAAAGTACAGGGAACTTTCTTT. Translated: CASSYSKVQGTFF.

The V and J genes are TRBV5-1 and TRBJ2-7, with D possibly matching TRBD2 (6 bases). V lost 4 bases, J lost 4 bases, and 15 bases lay in between. There are 14 residues in the CDR3. The V gene's germline CDR1 is SGHRS and CDR2 YFSETQ. As DNA, the CDR3 is TGCGCCAGCAGCCCGGGGGATAGACCTTACGAGCAGTACTTC. Protein sequence: CASSPGDRPYEQYF.

The chain uses TRBV28 and TRBJ1-4, with D unresolved. Looked up from germline, CDR1 is MDHEN and CDR2 is SYDVKM. The V gene lost 2 bases and the J gene lost 5 bases, with 18 bases spanning the gap. The CDR3 has 17 amino acids. The CDR3 nucleotides read TGTGCCAGCAGTTTAGGAGGCCACCAAGGGCGCAATGAAAAACTGTTTTTT. Its translation is CASSLGGHQGRNEKLFF.

V gene TRBV10-3 combines with J gene TRBJ2-2; possibly TRBD1 or TRBD2 for D (5 bases each). The CDR3 is 16 amino acids. Germline loops: CDR1 ENHRY, CDR2 SYGVKD. Trimming removed 4 bases at V and 2 bases at J, with 14 bases between. This chain's CDR3 is CAISVPGTHNTGELFF. The DNA of the CDR3 is TGTGCCATCAGTGTACCCGGGACCCATAACACCGGGGAGCTGTTTTTT.

The rearrangement uses TRBV19 and TRBJ1-2; TRBD1 matches 7 bases. Germline CDR1 is LNHDA and CDR2 is SQIVND (reference sequence). V was pared by 9 bases and J by 1 base, with 5 bases of the junction left unmatched. The CDR3 is 13 residues long. The CDR3 region has the DNA TGTGCCAGCTCCGGGACAGTTAACTATGGCTACACCTTC. Translated, it gives CASSGTVNYGYTF.

The CDR3 here is CASSLGTGGSYNEQFF. DNA of the CDR3: TGTGCCAGCAGCTTGGGGACAGGGGGATCCTACAATGAGCAGTTCTTC. This chain links TRBV7-9 with TRBJ2-1; 11 nucleotides agree with TRBD1. Germline V gives CDR1 SEHNR, CDR2 FQNEAQ (reference sequence). The CDR3 length is 16 residues. V gave up 3 bases and J gave up 1 base; unmatched junction bases: 2.